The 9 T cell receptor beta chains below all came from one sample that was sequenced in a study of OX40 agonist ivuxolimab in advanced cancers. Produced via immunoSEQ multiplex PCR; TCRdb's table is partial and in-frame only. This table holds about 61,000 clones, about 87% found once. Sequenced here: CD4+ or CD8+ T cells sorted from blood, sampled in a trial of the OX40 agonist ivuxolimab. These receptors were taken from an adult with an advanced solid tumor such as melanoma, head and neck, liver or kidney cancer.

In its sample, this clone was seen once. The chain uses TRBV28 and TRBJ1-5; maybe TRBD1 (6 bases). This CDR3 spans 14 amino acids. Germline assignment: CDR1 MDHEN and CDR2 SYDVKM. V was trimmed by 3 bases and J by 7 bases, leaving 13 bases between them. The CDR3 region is CASSLGLQGQPQHF. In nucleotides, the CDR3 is TGTGCCAGCAGTTTGGGATTACAGGGCCAGCCCCAGCATTTT.

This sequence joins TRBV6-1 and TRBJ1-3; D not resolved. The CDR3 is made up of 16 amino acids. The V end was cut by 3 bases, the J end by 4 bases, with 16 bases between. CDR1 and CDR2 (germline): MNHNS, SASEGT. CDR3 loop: CASSDSIGNVGNTIYF. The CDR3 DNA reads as TGTGCCAGCAGTGATAGTATAGGGAATGTCGGAAACACCATATATTTT.

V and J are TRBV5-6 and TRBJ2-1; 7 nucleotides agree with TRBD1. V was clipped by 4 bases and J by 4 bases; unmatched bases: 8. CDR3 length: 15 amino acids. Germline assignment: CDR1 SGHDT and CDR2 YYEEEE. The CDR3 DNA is TGTGCCAGCAGCCGGAAAGGGGGCTCTTACAATGAGCAGTTCTTC. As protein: CASSRKGGSYNEQFF.

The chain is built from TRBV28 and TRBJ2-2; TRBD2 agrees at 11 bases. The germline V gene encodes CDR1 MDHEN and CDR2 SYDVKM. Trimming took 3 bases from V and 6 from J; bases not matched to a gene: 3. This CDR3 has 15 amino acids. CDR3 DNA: TGTGCCAGCAGTTTTAGCGGGGGGGTGTCCGGGGAGCTGTTTTTT. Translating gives CASSFSGGVSGELFF. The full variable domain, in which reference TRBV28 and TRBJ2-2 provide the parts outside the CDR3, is DVKVTQSSRYLVKRTGEKVFLECVQDMDHENMFWYRQDPGLGLRLIYFSYDVKMKEKGDIPEGYSVSREKKERFSLILESASTNQTSMYLCASSFSGGVSGELFFGEGSRLTVL.

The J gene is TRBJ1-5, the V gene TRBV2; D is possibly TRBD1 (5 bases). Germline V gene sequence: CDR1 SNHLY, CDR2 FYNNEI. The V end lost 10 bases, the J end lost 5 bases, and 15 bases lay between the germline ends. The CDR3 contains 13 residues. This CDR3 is CAIKQEGDQPQHF. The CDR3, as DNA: TGTGCCATTAAACAGGAAGGGGATCAGCCCCAGCATTTT.

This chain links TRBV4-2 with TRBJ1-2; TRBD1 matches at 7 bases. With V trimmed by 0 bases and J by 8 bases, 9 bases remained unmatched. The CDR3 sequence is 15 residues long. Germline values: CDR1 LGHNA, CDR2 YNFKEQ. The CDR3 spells CASSQDRRGPEGYTF. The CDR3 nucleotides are TGTGCCAGCAGCCAAGATCGGAGGGGGCCGGAGGGCTACACCTTC.

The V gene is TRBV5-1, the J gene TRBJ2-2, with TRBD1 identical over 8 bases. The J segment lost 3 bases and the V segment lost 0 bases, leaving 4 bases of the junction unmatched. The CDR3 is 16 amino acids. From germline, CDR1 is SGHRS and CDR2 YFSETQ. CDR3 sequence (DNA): TGCGCCAGCAGCTTGGTTCAGGGGGCTGACACCGGGGAGCTGTTTTTT. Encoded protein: CASSLVQGADTGELFF.

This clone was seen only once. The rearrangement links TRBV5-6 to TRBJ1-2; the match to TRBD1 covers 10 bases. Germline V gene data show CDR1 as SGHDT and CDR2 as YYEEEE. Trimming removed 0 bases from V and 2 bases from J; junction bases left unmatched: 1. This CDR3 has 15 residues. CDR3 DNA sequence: TGTGCCAGCAGCTTGGGGACAGGGGGGAACTATGGCTACACCTTC. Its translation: CASSLGTGGNYGYTF.

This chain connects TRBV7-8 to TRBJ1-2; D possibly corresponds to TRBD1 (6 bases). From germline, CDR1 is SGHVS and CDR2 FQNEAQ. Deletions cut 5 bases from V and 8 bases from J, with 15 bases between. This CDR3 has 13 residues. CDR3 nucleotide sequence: TGTGCCAGCAGCAACGAGCAGGGGCGCGGCTACACCTTC. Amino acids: CASSNEQGRGYTF.